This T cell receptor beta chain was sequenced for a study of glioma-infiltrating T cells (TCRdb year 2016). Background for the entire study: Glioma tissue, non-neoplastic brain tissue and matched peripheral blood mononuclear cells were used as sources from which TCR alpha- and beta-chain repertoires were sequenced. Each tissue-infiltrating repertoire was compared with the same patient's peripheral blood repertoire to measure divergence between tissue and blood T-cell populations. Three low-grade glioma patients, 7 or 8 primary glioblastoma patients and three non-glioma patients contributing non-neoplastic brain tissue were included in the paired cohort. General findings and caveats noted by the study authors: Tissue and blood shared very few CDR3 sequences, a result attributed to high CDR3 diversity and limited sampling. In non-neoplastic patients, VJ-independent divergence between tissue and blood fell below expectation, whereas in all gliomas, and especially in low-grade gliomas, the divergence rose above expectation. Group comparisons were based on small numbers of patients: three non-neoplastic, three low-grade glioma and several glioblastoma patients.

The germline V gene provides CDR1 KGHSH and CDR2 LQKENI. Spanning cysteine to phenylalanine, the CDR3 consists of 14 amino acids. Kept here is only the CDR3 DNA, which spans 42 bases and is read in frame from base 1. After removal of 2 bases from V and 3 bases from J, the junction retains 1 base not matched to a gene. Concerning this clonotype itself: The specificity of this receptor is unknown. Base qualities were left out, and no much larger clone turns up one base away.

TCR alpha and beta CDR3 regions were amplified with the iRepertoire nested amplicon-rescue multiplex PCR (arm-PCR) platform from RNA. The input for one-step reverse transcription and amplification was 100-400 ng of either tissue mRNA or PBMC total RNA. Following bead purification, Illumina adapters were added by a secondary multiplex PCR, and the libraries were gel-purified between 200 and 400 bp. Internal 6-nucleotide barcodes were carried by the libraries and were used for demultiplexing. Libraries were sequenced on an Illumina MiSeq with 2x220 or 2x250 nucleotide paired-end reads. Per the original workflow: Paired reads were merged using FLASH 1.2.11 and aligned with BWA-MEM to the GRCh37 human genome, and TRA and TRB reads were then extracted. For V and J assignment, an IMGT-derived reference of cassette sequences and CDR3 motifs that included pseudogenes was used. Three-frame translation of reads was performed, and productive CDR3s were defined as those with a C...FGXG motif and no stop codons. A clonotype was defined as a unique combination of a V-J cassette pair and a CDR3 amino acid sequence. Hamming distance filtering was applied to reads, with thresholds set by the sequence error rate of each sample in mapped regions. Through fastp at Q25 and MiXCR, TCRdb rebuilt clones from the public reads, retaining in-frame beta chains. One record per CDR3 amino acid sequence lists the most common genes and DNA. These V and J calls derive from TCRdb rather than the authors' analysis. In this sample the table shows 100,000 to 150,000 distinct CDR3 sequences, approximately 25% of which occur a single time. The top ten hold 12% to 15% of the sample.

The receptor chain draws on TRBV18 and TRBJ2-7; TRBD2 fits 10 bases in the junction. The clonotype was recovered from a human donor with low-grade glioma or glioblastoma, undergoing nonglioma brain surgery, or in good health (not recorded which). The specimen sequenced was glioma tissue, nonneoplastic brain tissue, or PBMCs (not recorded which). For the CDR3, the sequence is CASSPASGSYEQYF. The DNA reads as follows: TGTGCCAGCTCACCAGCTAGCGGGAGCTACGAGCAGTACTTC. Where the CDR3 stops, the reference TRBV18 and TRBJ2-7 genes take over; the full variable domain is NAGVMQNPRHLVRRRGQEARLRCSPMKGHSHVYWYRQLPEEGLKFMVYLQKENIIDESGMPKERFSAEFPKEGPSILRIQQVVRGDSAAYFCASSPASGSYEQYFGPGTRLTVT.